The TCR beta chain described here comes from a study of cytomegalovirus exposure and HLA in healthy donors. Donors were ostensibly healthy at sampling, although undocumented immune exposures were probable. PCR amplification relied on 60 Vbeta primers (plus 13 Jbeta primers). The method was immunoSEQ multiplex PCR; TCRdb's version includes in-frame clones alone and lacks a portion of them. The sample contains some 190,000 clones, 76% of which appear only once. This clone has a single count. The antigen is undetermined. Notes on the study in general: The CMV antigen specificity of a few CMV-associated chains was confirmed through in vitro analysis.

Germline CDR1 is MRHNA and CDR2 is SNTAGT. Deletions cut 6 bases from V and 0 bases from J, with 8 bases between. The CDR3 is made up of 14 amino acids. V gene TRBV6-4 combines with J gene TRBJ1-4, with D tentatively TRBD1 (5 bases). The sequencing input was PBMCs. The receptor was derived from a man younger than 30 in good health and CMV-seronegative. The CDR3 nucleotides are TGTGCCAGCAGGCCGACAGCAACTAATGAAAAACTGTTTTTT. Protein sequence: CASRPTATNEKLFF.